Presented here are 2 T cell receptor beta chains from one specimen sequenced in a study of cytomegalovirus exposure and HLA in healthy donors. The PCR had 60 Vbeta and 13 Jbeta primers. Assay used: immunoSEQ multiplex PCR; TCRdb lists only in-frame clones, some missing. The sample lists some 190,000 clones, 65% to 85% seen once, with 1.1% to 1.5% in the top ten. The sequenced material came from PBMCs. The receptor source for this set is a girl under 18 in good health and CMV-seropositive.

This chain connects TRBV19 to TRBJ1-1; D perhaps matches TRBD1 (6 bases). The germline V and J ends were trimmed by 1 base and 1 base, with 10 bases remaining between them. Per the germline V gene, CDR1 is LNHDA and CDR2 is SQIVND (reference sequence). The CDR3 spans 15 residues. The CDR3 here is CASSIAGTQNTEAFF. CDR3 bases: TGTGCCAGTAGTATAGCCGGGACACAGAACACTGAAGCTTTCTTT.

Only one count was recorded for this clone. This chain connects TRBV5-4 to TRBJ2-3; 8 bases line up with TRBD1. Germline V gene lookup returns CDR1 SGHNT and CDR2 YYREEE (reference sequence). The trim removed 2 bases at V and 6 bases at J, leaving 2 bases unmatched. The CDR3 runs 13 residues. The CDR3 reads CASSFRGRDTQYF. In DNA, the CDR3 is TGTGCCAGCAGCTTCAGGGGGCGGGATACGCAGTATTTT.